This passage covers 14 T cell receptor beta chains from one sample sequenced in a study of T cell responses to AZD1222 COVID-19 vaccine. Measured with immunoSEQ multiplex PCR; TCRdb has only the in-frame clones, and not every one. This table has approximately 160,000 clones, around 89% appearing once. The input for sequencing was peripheral blood, taken on day 0 of AZD1222 vaccination. These receptors came from an adult in good health.

The chain employs TRBV9 and TRBJ1-3; D perhaps matches TRBD1 (5 bases). Germline CDR1 is SGDLS and CDR2 is YYNGEE. The CDR3 is made up of 14 amino acids. Trimming took off 4 bases at V and 1 base at J, with 9 bases between the two ends. The CDR3 sequence: CASSRGTSGNTIYF. The DNA of the CDR3 is TGTGCCAGCAGCCGCGGGACGTCTGGAAACACCATATATTTT.

The chain uses TRBV9 and TRBJ1-3; D gene ambiguous. Germline CDR1 and CDR2: SGDLS and YYNGEE. V lost 0 bases, J lost 5 bases, and 9 bases lay in between. This CDR3 has 14 residues. CDR3: CASSVGTVRNTIYF. DNA of the CDR3: TGTGCCAGCAGCGTAGGCACAGTAAGAAACACCATATATTTT.

This chain uses TRBV5-4 with TRBJ1-1; the D is unclear. The CDR3 is made up of 15 amino acids. Between the trimmed V and J ends, which lost 0 bases and 0 bases, there was a span of 9 bases. Looked up from germline, CDR1 is SGHNT and CDR2 is YYREEE (reference sequence). The CDR3 is CASSLVSGLNTEAFF. CDR3 in DNA: TGTGCCAGCAGCTTGGTATCGGGTTTGAACACTGAAGCTTTCTTT.

The J gene is TRBJ2-2, the V gene TRBV5-5; TRBD1 matches at 9 bases. Germline-derived CDR1 and CDR2 are SGHKS and YYEKEE (reference sequence). The CDR3 is 17 amino acids. V shed 4 bases, J shed 2 bases, and the junction held 9 bases outside the gene matches. CDR3 region: CASSAIPGQGNTGELFF. CDR3 nucleotides: TGTGCCAGCAGCGCCATCCCGGGACAGGGTAACACCGGGGAGCTGTTTTTT. The full variable domain, with the rest looked up from reference TRBV5-5 and TRBJ2-2, is DAGVTQSPTHLIKTRGQQVTLRCSPISGHKSVSWYQQVLGQGPQFIFQYYEKEERGRGNFPDRFSARQFPNYSSELNVNALLLGDSALYLCASSAIPGQGNTGELFFGEGSRLTVL.

The table lists this clone with a few counts. This chain links TRBV5-1 with TRBJ1-1; 7 bases fit TRBD1. The V segment lost 0 bases and the J segment 4 bases; nucleotides outside the gene matches: 3. CDR3 size: 14 residues. Germline assignment: CDR1 SGHRS and CDR2 YFSETQ. The CDR3 loop is CASSLGGGRTEAFF. The DNA for the CDR3 is TGCGCCAGCAGCTTGGGAGGGGGCCGCACTGAAGCTTTCTTT. Full variable domain (rest looked up from reference TRBV5-1 and TRBJ1-1): KAGVTQTPRYLIKTRGQQVTLSCSPISGHRSVSWYQQTPGQGLQFLFEYFSETQRNKGNFPGRFSGRQFSNSRSEMNVSTLELGDSALYLCASSLGGGRTEAFFGQGTRLTVV.

The J gene is TRBJ1-5, the V gene TRBV28; D not certain. Looked up from germline, CDR1 is MDHEN and CDR2 is SYDVKM. The CDR3 contains 14 residues. The germline V and J ends were trimmed by 3 bases and 3 bases, with 9 bases remaining between them. DNA of the CDR3: TGTGCCAGCAGTTTGTCTAGGGTCAATCAGCCCCAGCATTTT. Its translation is CASSLSRVNQPQHF. Full variable domain (remainder filled in from reference TRBV28 and TRBJ1-5): DVKVTQSSRYLVKRTGEKVFLECVQDMDHENMFWYRQDPGLGLRLIYFSYDVKMKEKGDIPEGYSVSREKKERFSLILESASTNQTSMYLCASSLSRVNQPQHFGDGTRLSIL.

The genes are TRBV7-3 and TRBJ2-3; D remains ambiguous. The germline V gene encodes CDR1 SGHTA and CDR2 FQGTGA. The V end was cut by 4 bases, the J end by 10 bases, with 15 bases between. This CDR3 has 13 residues. The CDR3 loop reads CASSYSESGSQYF. The CDR3 bases are TGTGCCAGCAGCTACTCCGAATCCGGGTCGCAGTATTTT.

V gene TRBV3-1 (or the pseudogene TRBV3-2) combines with J gene TRBJ1-1; TRBD1 matches 11 bases. Unmatched junction bases numbered 2, after V lost 1 base and J lost 4 bases. Germline CDR1 is LGHDT and CDR2 is YNNKEL (reference sequence). This CDR3 region has 15 residues. CDR3 residues: CASSQGTGGRTEAFF. CDR3 DNA sequence: TGTGCCAGCAGCCAAGGGACAGGGGGCCGCACTGAAGCTTTCTTT.

The gene calls are TRBV6-5 and TRBJ1-4; D is unclear. The CDR3 loop spans 15 amino acids. Germline assignment: CDR1 MNHEY and CDR2 SVGAGI. Deletions cut 5 bases from V and 7 bases from J, with 17 bases between. CDR3 region: CASSQRKLGSEKLFF. As DNA, the CDR3 is TGTGCCAGCAGTCAGCGGAAACTCGGCAGTGAAAAACTGTTTTTT.

This clone has only one observation. The J gene is TRBJ1-3, the V gene TRBV7-6; TRBD1 matches 8 bases. Per germline, CDR1 SGHVS and CDR2 FNYEAQ. V shed 3 bases and J 4 bases; nucleotides not matched to a gene: 8. The CDR3 is made up of 16 amino acids. The chain's CDR3 is CASSFSQGARGNTIYF. As DNA, the CDR3 is TGTGCCAGCAGCTTTTCTCAGGGGGCGAGGGGAAACACCATATATTTT.

Only a few counts were recorded for this clone. The J gene is TRBJ1-2, the V gene TRBV18; 7 positions match TRBD1. With V trimmed by 0 bases and J by 4 bases, 5 bases remained unmatched. CDR1 is KGHSH and CDR2 is LQKENI in the germline V gene. CDR3 length: 15 residues. The CDR3 loop reads CASSPPRSGGYGYTF. For the CDR3, the DNA is TGTGCCAGCTCACCACCTCGATCAGGGGGCTATGGCTACACCTTC.

The chain carries TRBV28 and TRBJ1-2; TRBD1 is a possible D gene (6 bases). CDR1 MDHEN and CDR2 SYDVKM come from the germline V gene. V was shortened by 6 bases and J by 2 bases, with 13 bases between the two germline ends. CDR3 length: 14 amino acids. CDR3 region: CASREGGENYGYTF. The CDR3 DNA is TGTGCCAGCAGGGAGGGGGGGGAAAACTATGGCTACACCTTC.

This sequence joins TRBV19 and TRBJ1-2, with D perhaps TRBD1 (6 bases). Trimming stripped 6 bases from V and 3 bases from J, with 11 bases between. The CDR3 contains 13 residues. The V gene's germline CDR1 is LNHDA and CDR2 SQIVND (reference sequence). In nucleotides, the CDR3 is TGTGCCAGTAGGGTGACAGGAGACTATGGCTACACCTTC. Amino acids: CASRVTGDYGYTF.

The rearrangement uses TRBV25-1 and TRBJ1-6, with TRBD1 matching over 10 bases. This CDR3 is 16 amino acids long. V gave up 7 bases and J gave up 7 bases; unmatched junction bases: 10. The germline V gene encodes CDR1 MGHDK and CDR2 SYGVNS. CDR3 DNA: TGTGCCAGCAATGACAGGGGGCTGGGTGTAAATTCACCCCTCCACTTT. It translates to CASNDRGLGVNSPLHF.